The 15 T cell receptor beta chains given below trace back to one sample, sequenced in a study of shared clonotypes between healthy human individuals. TCRdb keeps only in-frame clones here, not all; method: immunoSEQ multiplex PCR. The sample carries about 820,000 clones, 80% to 95% recorded once. The naive CD8 subset, CD45RO-negative cells positively selected for CCR7, excluded terminally differentiated effector memory CD45RA+ cells. The specimen sequenced was naive CD8+ T cells sorted from blood. These receptors were collected from a man aged 25-45 years in good health.

Here the CDR3 DNA reads TGTGCCAGCAGTTCCCCCGGGACAGGGGAGGTCATTCAGTACTTC. Encoded protein: CASSSPGTGEVIQYF. This sequence joins TRBV27 and TRBJ2-4, with 10 bases lining up with TRBD1. This CDR3 has 15 residues. With 4 bases clipped from V and 9 bases from J, the junction kept 9 bases outside the gene matches. Per germline, CDR1 MNHEY and CDR2 SMNVEV (reference sequence).

V and J are TRBV28 and TRBJ2-4; D ambiguous. The germline V gene has CDR1 MDHEN and CDR2 SYDVKM. Deletions cut 3 bases from V and 8 bases from J, with 11 bases between. The CDR3 totals 13 residues. CDR3 nucleotides: TGTGCCAGCAGTTTCTCTCTTAGGGACATTCAGTACTTC. Translated, it gives CASSFSLRDIQYF.

The chain has TRBV10-2 and TRBJ2-7, with D perhaps TRBD2 (6 bases). The CDR3 spans 11 residues. The V and J ends lost 10 bases and 4 bases respectively, with 11 bases between them. In germline, CDR1 is WSHSY, CDR2 SAAADI. This CDR3 is CATGTGYEQYF. The CDR3, as DNA: TGCGCCACCGGGACTGGTTACGAGCAGTACTTC.

CDR3 DNA: TGCGCCAGCAGCCAACGAACTGCGAGCCCCTACGAGCAGTACTTC. This codes for CASSQRTASPYEQYF. The rearrangement uses TRBV4-1 and TRBJ2-7; D gene ambiguous. This CDR3 region has 15 residues. Looked up from germline, CDR1 is MGHRA and CDR2 is YSYEKL. V was trimmed by 2 bases and J by 2 bases, leaving 13 bases between them.

The chain recombines TRBV21-1 with TRBJ2-2; the listed D gene, TRBD2, was not tested against the DNA. TRBV21-1 constitutes a pseudogene. The CDR3 consists of 16 residues. Here the CDR3 reads CASSKGSGWRTGELFF. In nucleotides, the CDR3 is TGTGCCAGCAGCAAAGGGTCGGGGTGGAGAACCGGGGAGCTGTTTTTT.

Remarks on this clone: This CDR3 is also generated by other DNA sequences in the sample. V gene TRBV28 combines with J gene TRBJ2-7; TRBD2 might be the D (5 bases). Trimming removed 1 base from V and 2 bases from J, with 12 bases in between. Germline loops: CDR1 MDHEN, CDR2 SYDVKM. The CDR3 runs to 15 residues. Here the CDR3 reads CASSLLGTGAYEQYF. The CDR3 DNA is TGTGCCAGCAGTTTATTAGGAACCGGGGCCTACGAGCAGTACTTC.

This chain uses TRBV4-1 with TRBJ1-1; D possibly corresponds to TRBD1 (5 bases). This CDR3 region has 16 residues. Deletions cut 0 bases from V and 6 bases from J, with 17 bases between. CDR1 and CDR2 (germline): MGHRA, YSYEKL. The CDR3 loop is CASSQETGTINSEAFF. As DNA, the CDR3 is TGCGCCAGCAGCCAAGAGACCGGGACTATTAATTCTGAAGCTTTCTTT.

The chain employs TRBV19 and TRBJ2-7, with TRBD2 as a possible D gene (5 bases). This CDR3 is 15 amino acids long. Germline V lookup: CDR1 LNHDA, CDR2 SQIVND (reference sequence). V dropped 5 bases and J dropped 1 base, with 15 bases sitting between them. Written as DNA, the CDR3 is TGTGCCAGTAGTGAAGGGCCAAGAGGGTCCTACGAGCAGTACTTC. It encodes CASSEGPRGSYEQYF.

The chain has TRBV9 and TRBJ1-2; 8 bases are shared with TRBD1. This CDR3 contains 13 residues. Per the germline V gene, CDR1 is SGDLS and CDR2 is YYNGEE. Trimming cost V 0 bases and J 5 bases; bases outside gene matches: 0. This chain's CDR3 is CASSVGTGYGYTF. For the CDR3, the DNA is TGTGCCAGCAGCGTAGGGACAGGGTATGGCTACACCTTC.

The chain employs TRBV15 and TRBJ2-7; possible D gene TRBD2, 5 bases. The V gene lost 3 bases and the J gene lost 5 bases, with 11 bases spanning the gap. The CDR3 contains 13 residues. The V gene's germline CDR1 is LNHNV and CDR2 YYDKDF (reference sequence). The CDR3 nucleotides read TGTGCCACCAGCAGTCGGGGTACCCACGAGCAGTACTTC. Translated: CATSSRGTHEQYF.

This chain connects TRBV28 to TRBJ1-2; possible D gene TRBD1, 5 bases. V was clipped by 2 bases and J by 8 bases, with 12 bases between them. From germline, CDR1 is MDHEN and CDR2 SYDVKM. This CDR3 has 13 residues. The CDR3 DNA follows: TGTGCCAGCAGTTTAGGGACTGTCGCCGGCTACACCTTC. This sequence encodes CASSLGTVAGYTF.

The gene calls are TRBV28 and TRBJ2-7, with D hard to call. The length of the CDR3 is 13 residues. Germline CDR1 MDHEN, CDR2 SYDVKM. Trimming took 5 bases from V and 5 from J, leaving 13 bases between them. CDR3: CASSPLDEDEQYF. The CDR3 DNA reads TGTGCCAGCAGTCCCTTGGATGAGGACGAGCAGTACTTC.

Regarding this clone: A far larger clone is only one base removed, so a read error is likely. Within the sample, other DNA sequences also encode this same CDR3. The V and J genes are TRBV30 and TRBJ2-7, with D perhaps TRBD1 or TRBD2 (5 bases each). The CDR3 has 13 amino acids. The germline V gene has CDR1 GTSNPN and CDR2 SVGIG (reference sequence). Trimming stripped 5 bases from V and 2 bases from J, with 13 bases between. This chain's CDR3 is CAWSGRGPYEQYF. CDR3 in DNA: TGTGCCTGGTCGGGAAGGGGACCCTACGAGCAGTACTTC.

The chain couples TRBV5-5 to TRBJ1-4; 8 bases map to TRBD1. CDR1 and CDR2 from the germline V gene are SGHKS and YYEKEE (reference sequence). J gave up 7 bases and V 4 bases, and 9 bases lay outside the gene matches. The CDR3 has 15 amino acids. The CDR3 sequence is CASSQDRVATEKLFF. Written as DNA, the CDR3 is TGTGCCAGCAGCCAGGACAGGGTTGCTACTGAAAAACTGTTTTTT.

This chain links TRBV9 with TRBJ2-5; perhaps TRBD2 as D (6 bases). Trimming removed 0 bases at V and 5 bases at J, with 14 bases between. CDR3 length equals 15 residues. CDR1 is SGDLS and CDR2 is YYNGEE in the germline V gene. CDR3 loop: CASSVGGLLLETQYF. For the CDR3, the DNA is TGTGCCAGCAGCGTAGGGGGACTGCTACTGGAGACCCAGTACTTC.